This TCR beta chain was sequenced during a study of shared clonotypes between healthy human individuals. This CDR3 contains 15 residues. Germline CDR1 reads SGHNT; CDR2 reads YYREEE (reference sequence). The V end lost 0 bases, the J end lost 5 bases, and 14 bases lay between the germline ends. As processed by the authors: Because ImmunoSEQ provided only junction sequences with no quality scores, the filtering differed. Profiled with immunoSEQ multiplex PCR; TCRdb holds only in-frame clones, not every one. V, J and clone size reflect that table, while D and trimming were determined from the DNA. The table includes millions of clones, around 95% detected once. Study observations and caveats: Generation probabilities were higher for clonotypes shared across all four sorted-subset donors than for unshared ones.

A remark on this clone: Its antigen is unidentified.

Sequenced material: naive CD4+ T cells sorted from blood. Documented subset: CD45RA+ positively selected. The receptor was derived from a man aged 18 to 35 in good health. The rearrangement uses TRBV5-4 and TRBJ2-5, with D perhaps TRBD2 (7 bases). The CDR3 loop is CASSLAGGGRETQYF. As DNA, the CDR3 is TGTGCCAGCAGCTTGGCGGGCGGGGGCCGGGAGACCCAGTACTTC.